Listed below are T cell receptor beta chains from one sample, sequenced in a study of beta chain features in type 1 diabetes. Method: immunoSEQ multiplex PCR; TCRdb's copy keeps in-frame clones and lacks some. The sample records nearly 250,000 clones, 13% to 15% being singletons. Sequenced material: naive CD4+ T cells from blood. These receptors all come from a woman between 35 and 50 years old in good health. The CDR3 runs from the conserved cysteine through the conserved F or W. Size values are once, few and many counts, or a class for expanded clones, and some rows have none.

abundance	v_gene	j_gene	CDR3aa
few	TRBV4-2	TRBJ2-1	CASSQDGPKKNPSYNEQFF
NA	TRBV7-8	TRBJ1-1	CASSLARGGAFF
few	TRBV9	TRBJ1-4	CASSGAGEKLFF
few	TRBV5-1	TRBJ2-5	CASSPGLLQETQYF
NA	TRBV19	TRBJ1-6	CASRMDSGFYNSPLHF
few	TRBV6-5	TRBJ2-2	CASKLKGAGELFF
NA	TRBV2	TRBJ1-6	CASTATGKPLHF
few	TRBV7-2	TRBJ1-2	CASSFWTGQGYTF
NA	TRBV4-1	TRBJ2-7	CASSPGQGPSYEQYF
NA	TRBV7-2	TRBJ1-4	CASSTRQGAEKLFF
few	TRBV29-1	TRBJ1-2	CSVAGQGYGYTF
few	TRBV7-9	TRBJ1-2	CASSLGLGQVDYGYTF
few	TRBV21-1	TRBJ1-5	CASSRAPIGQPQHF
few	TRBV4-1	TRBJ2-1	CASSQVRGQGYNEQFF
NA	TRBV27	TRBJ2-5	CASSLSTGGETQYF
few	TRBV2	TRBJ2-7	CASSNTRDRSSYEQYF
few	TRBV10-2	TRBJ2-7	CASINSPPYEQYF
few	TRBV5-1	TRBJ2-3	CASSFRTSGGTDTQYF
NA	TRBV6-1	TRBJ1-2	CASSPGTGSPNGYTF
NA	TRBV9	TRBJ2-5	CASSAALQETQYF
NA	TRBV9	TRBJ2-2	CASSTSPTGELFF
few	TRBV6-5	TRBJ1-2	CASSYTDRGGYTF
NA	TRBV5-1	TRBJ1-4	CASSLWLEGELFF
many	TRBV23-1	TRBJ2-7	CASSQSWDSWSSYEQYF
NA	TRBV7-8	TRBJ2-7	CASSPRQGSYEQYF
few	TRBV9	TRBJ2-1	CASSVDLDSGGYNEQFF
NA	TRBV11-3	TRBJ2-1	CASSPRGTYNEQFF
few	TRBV10-2	TRBJ2-2	CASLTSGGTGELFF
NA	TRBV5-1	TRBJ1-3	CASSLGPGQLNTIYF
NA	TRBV19	TRBJ2-1	CASSEETQNNEQFF
few	TRBV6-5	TRBJ2-3	CASSYSAQGAGDTQYF
NA	TRBV7-9	TRBJ1-2	CASSLSGQGASGYTF
NA	TRBV7-9	TRBJ2-5	CASSSEGRGYETQYF
NA	TRBV29-1	TRBJ1-2	CSVGGDRVRYGYTF
few	TRBV19	TRBJ2-1	CASSADSNNEQFF
few	TRBV7-6	TRBJ2-7	CASSLGGQVYEQYF
few	TRBV18	TRBJ1-2	CASSPQPETGTASYGYTF
NA	TRBV9	TRBJ1-3	CASSVVSGAFAGNTIYF
few	TRBV28	TRBJ1-3	CASSLLTGTSGNTIYF
NA	TRBV20-1	TRBJ2-1	CSASWGGMQFF
few	TRBV9	TRBJ1-1	CASSVYGGNTEAFF
NA	TRBV4-1	TRBJ2-4	CASSQDPLGQAYF
few	TRBV4-1	TRBJ1-1	CASSLAGGLNTEAFF
NA	TRBV7-9	TRBJ1-1	CASSLGPGRGGTEAFF